Following are 12 T cell receptor beta chains from one sample sequenced in a study of sequential checkpoint blockade in melanoma. Profiled with immunoSEQ multiplex PCR; TCRdb holds only in-frame clones, not every one. The sample has thousands of clones, nearly 25% seen once. As for treatment: randomized to nivolumab then ipilimumab (arm A) or the reverse (arm B). The starting material was tumor tissue (inferred from file names), obtained from a patient given nivolumab and ipilimumab in sequence. These TCRs come from a human donor with melanoma.

The chain recombines TRBV10-2 with TRBJ2-7; D not certain. This CDR3 is 13 amino acids long. CDR1 and CDR2 (germline): WSHSY, SAAADI. With 8 bases removed from V and 4 bases from J, the gap between germline ends came to 15 bases. The CDR3, as DNA: TGCGCCAGCTTGGACCAGGCGGATTACGAGCAGTACTTC. Translated, it gives CASLDQADYEQYF.

Ten or more counts support this clone. The rearrangement joins TRBV6-8 to TRBJ2-7; D is possibly TRBD1 (6 bases). The germline V gene has CDR1 MNHGY and CDR2 SAAAGT. The V end was cut by 10 bases, the J end by 4 bases, with 20 bases between. CDR3 size: 14 residues. CDR3 amino acids: CAINDNTGTYEQYF. The CDR3 region has the DNA TGTGCCATCAATGACAATACCGGGACATACGAGCAGTACTTC.

This clone has only a few counts. This chain connects TRBV6-8 to TRBJ2-2; 8 bases line up with TRBD1. Trimming at V came to 5 bases and at J to 6 bases, leaving 11 bases not matched to a gene. This CDR3 has 16 amino acids. Germline V gene sequence: CDR1 MNHGY, CDR2 SAAAGT. The DNA of the CDR3 is TGTGCCAGCAGTACTTCACGGACAGGGCGGGCCGGGGAGCTGTTTTTT. Its translation is CASSTSRTGRAGELFF.

This clone occurred a few times. This chain connects TRBV6-8 to TRBJ2-2; 9 bases are shared with TRBD1. CDR1 is MNHGY and CDR2 is SAAAGT in the germline V gene. CDR3 length: 16 amino acids. J was trimmed by 2 bases and V by 1 base; bases with no gene match: 2. This CDR3 reads CASSYLQGANTGELFF. The CDR3, as DNA: TGTGCCAGCAGTTACTTACAGGGGGCTAACACCGGGGAGCTGTTTTTT.

The chain employs TRBV9 and TRBJ2-2, with a possible D match to TRBD2 (6 bases). The CDR3 has 15 residues. Germline loops: CDR1 SGDLS, CDR2 YYNGEE. Deletions cut 7 bases from V and 4 bases from J, with 17 bases between. The CDR3 DNA reads as TGTGCCAGCCGGAGGGCGGGGCTTGGCACCGGGGAGCTGTTTTTT. This sequence encodes CASRRAGLGTGELFF. Full variable domain (remainder filled in from reference TRBV9 and TRBJ2-2): DSGVTQTPKHLITATGQRVTLRCSPRSGDLSVYWYQQSLDQGLQFLIQYYNGEERAKGNILERFSAQQFPDLHSELNLSSLELGDSALYFCASRRAGLGTGELFFGEGSRLTVL.

The rearrangement links TRBV25-1 to TRBJ2-2; 8 nucleotides align to TRBD2. Losses at the gene ends were 1 base for V and 5 bases for J; bases not matched to a gene: 6. The CDR3 covers 16 residues. In germline, CDR1 is MGHDK, CDR2 SYGVNS. The CDR3 nucleotides read TGTGCCAGCAGTGAATTTCCGGGACTAGAGACCGGGGAGCTGTTTTTT. This sequence encodes CASSEFPGLETGELFF.

The chain links TRBV5-1 to TRBJ2-1; 15 nucleotides agree with TRBD2. The CDR3 sequence is 14 residues long. Germline V gives CDR1 SGHRS, CDR2 YFSETQ. The J segment lost 9 bases and the V segment lost 7 bases, leaving 5 bases of the junction unmatched. The CDR3 sequence: CASHSGLAGGEQFF. DNA of the CDR3: TGCGCCAGCCACTCGGGACTAGCGGGAGGTGAGCAGTTCTTC.

This clone was seen a single time. CDR3 amino acids: CASSGGQGYSPLHF. Here the CDR3 DNA reads TGTGCCAGCTCCGGGGGACAGGGATATTCACCCCTCCACTTT. The genes are TRBV18 and TRBJ1-6; 9 nucleotides line up with TRBD1. CDR1 and CDR2 from the germline V gene are KGHSH and LQKENI. V lost 6 bases to trimming and J lost 8 bases; unmatched junction nucleotides: 5. The CDR3 has 14 amino acids.

The chain is built from TRBV19 and TRBJ2-6; 8 positions agree with TRBD2. Germline CDR1 and CDR2: LNHDA and SQIVND (reference sequence). CDR3 size: 17 residues. Trimming cost V 6 bases and J 0 bases; bases outside gene matches: 7. The CDR3 protein is CASSPGRGYSGANVLTF. CDR3 nucleotide sequence: TGTGCCAGTAGCCCCGGGAGGGGCTACTCTGGGGCCAACGTCCTGACTTTC.

The V call is TRBV11-3, the J call TRBJ2-5, with 8 bases matching TRBD1. The junction had 7 bases not matched to a gene; V was cut back by 5 bases and J by 2 bases. Germline assignment: CDR1 SGHNT and CDR2 YENEEA. This CDR3 is built from 15 residues. The CDR3 DNA follows: TGTGCCAGCAGCACCGGACAGGGTACTCAAGAGACCCAGTACTTC. Protein sequence: CASSTGQGTQETQYF.

This clone has just a few counts. The V and J genes are TRBV9 and TRBJ2-1; 9 nucleotides line up with TRBD2. The CDR3 loop spans 16 amino acids. With 0 bases clipped from V and 8 bases from J, the junction kept 9 bases outside the gene matches. The V gene's germline CDR1 is SGDLS and CDR2 YYNGEE. For the CDR3, the DNA is TGTGCCAGCAGCGTAGATGGAGCTAGCGGGGCCTATGAGCAGTTCTTC. This gives the protein CASSVDGASGAYEQFF.

This clone was seen only a few times. The chain recombines TRBV9 with TRBJ2-5, with 7 positions matching TRBD1. V dropped 4 bases and J dropped 2; count of bases not matched to a gene: 8. The CDR3 extends over 15 amino acids. CDR1 SGDLS and CDR2 YYNGEE come from the germline V gene. The DNA for the CDR3 is TGTGCCAGCAGCCCCCGGTCAGGGGGTCAAGAGACCCAGTACTTC. It yields the protein CASSPRSGGQETQYF. Full variable domain (outside the CDR3, taken from reference TRBV9 and TRBJ2-5): DSGVTQTPKHLITATGQRVTLRCSPRSGDLSVYWYQQSLDQGLQFLIQYYNGEERAKGNILERFSAQQFPDLHSELNLSSLELGDSALYFCASSPRSGGQETQYFGPGTRLLVL.